This T cell receptor beta chain was found in a study of blood T cell repertoires in COVID-19. Across the whole study: The study drew acute and convalescent COVID-19 samples from the United States, Italy and Spain. PBMCs, B-cell-depleted T cells, or T cells provided the cDNA or gDNA that made up the material.

Under the authors' procedure: Amplifying reference gene primers gave estimates of nucleated cell counts. Sequencing was performed with immunoSEQ multiplex PCR; in TCRdb, only in-frame clones are kept and a portion is missing. Clone size and the V and J calls come from that table; the DNA yielded D and trimming. In the table there are 200,000 to 300,000 clones, nearly 90% of which are singletons. CDR1 and CDR2 (germline): SGHAT, FQDESV (reference sequence). The CDR3 sequence is 16 residues long. Losses at the gene ends were 3 bases for V and 0 bases for J; bases not matched to a gene: 6. The chain carries TRBV11-1 and TRBJ2-7; TRBD2 matches 9 bases. The sequence was obtained from a human donor in a cohort sampled during active COVID-19. The sequenced sample consisted of peripheral blood. The CDR3 loop reads CASSFGGAGGSYEQYF. In DNA form, the CDR3 reads TGTGCCAGCAGCTTCGGGGGAGCGGGAGGCTCCTACGAGCAGTACTTC.